This note documents a single TCR beta chain sequence. Germline-derived CDR1 and CDR2 are SGHRS and YFSETQ. The CDR3 sequence is 15 residues long. Trimming removed 1 base from V and 0 bases from J, with 9 bases in between. These data are taken from a study of type 1 and type 2 diabetes patients. Amplification started from genomic DNA. Amplification of the beta chain CDR3 used 30 forward and 13 reverse multiplex primers. TCRdb re-derived calls from the multiplex PCR reads in MiXCR, one entry per CDR3 protein. The sample yields fewer than 350,000 distinct CDR3 sequences, approximately 50% seen once. The TCR was taken from a man between 18 and 35 years old with type 2 diabetes. V usage is TRBV5-1 and J usage is TRBJ2-3, with D unclear. The sample was peripheral blood mononuclear cells (PBMCs). Here the CDR3 reads CASSLRRSSTDTQYF. As DNA, the CDR3 is TGCGCCAGCAGCTTGCGTAGATCTAGCACAGATACGCAGTATTTT. Combining the CDR3 with reference TRBV5-1 and TRBJ2-3 gives the whole variable domain KAGVTQTPRYLIKTRGQQVTLSCSPISGHRSVSWYQQTPGQGLQFLFEYFSETQRNKGNFPGRFSGRQFSNSRSEMNVSTLELGDSALYLCASSLRRSSTDTQYFGPGTRLTVL.